A selection of T cell receptor beta chains follows, all from one sample in a study of blood T cells in healthy people across ages. One entry per CDR3 protein results from TCRdb running MiXCR on the 5' RACE reads. The sample includes some 1.6 million distinct CDR3 sequences, about 31% of them seen just once. Sequencing input: blood. These receptors all come from a young woman in good health. Each CDR3 is given with its conserved first and last residue. A D gene is named only where the DNA matches it firmly. Only some rows state a clone size, as once, few, many or a class for expanded clones.

>TRBD2|NA|TRBJ2-3|TRBV6-2/TRBV6-3
CAGSFSARDYLEGTQYF
TGTGCCGGCAGTTTCTCCGCCCGGGACTACCTTGAGGGTACGCAGTATTTT
>TRBD1|many|TRBJ2-7|TRBV12-3/TRBV12-4
CASRQQGRSYEQYF
TGTGCCAGCAGACAACAGGGGCGCTCCTACGAGCAGTACTTC
>NA|NA|TRBJ2-1|TRBV6-4
CASSDQGMEGAHEQFF
TGTGCCAGCAGTGACCAGGGTATGGAGGGTGCCCATGAGCAGTTCTTC
>NA|few|TRBJ2-7|TRBV4-2
CASSQDERGYEQYF
TGTGCCAGCAGCCAAGATGAGAGAGGCTACGAGCAGTACTTC
>NA|NA|TRBJ1-1|TRBV29-1
CSVEDLGRLNTEAFF
TGCAGCGTTGAAGATCTTGGGCGGCTGAACACTGAAGCTTTCTTT
>NA|NA|TRBJ1-4|TRBV12-3/TRBV12-4
CASTHEGTPGGKLFF
TGTGCCAGCACTCACGAAGGGACACCAGGCGGAAAACTGTTTTTT
>TRBD2|NA|TRBJ2-1|TRBV27
CASSPASGINEQFF
TGTGCCAGCAGCCCCGCTAGCGGGATTAATGAGCAGTTCTTC
>NA|NA|TRBJ1-1|TRBV5-1
CASSLGAKNTEAFF
TGCGCCAGCAGCTTGGGGGCTAAGAACACTGAAGCTTTCTTT
>NA|many|TRBJ2-5|TRBV12-3/TRBV12-4
CASSWSHGVETQYF
TGTGCCAGCAGTTGGTCACACGGCGTAGAGACCCAGTACTTC
>TRBD2|NA|TRBJ2-3|TRBV20-1
CSAGGLAGADTQYF
TGCAGTGCGGGGGGACTAGCGGGAGCAGATACGCAGTATTTT
>NA|NA|TRBJ2-3|TRBV6-2/TRBV6-3
CASRAETTDTQYF
TGTGCCAGCAGAGCAGAAACCACAGATACGCAGTATTTT
>NA|NA|TRBJ2-2|TRBV5-8
CASTHSEEIYTGELFF
TGTGCCAGTACACATTCCGAGGAGATCTACACCGGGGAGCTGTTTTTT
>TRBD1|NA|TRBJ2-4|TRBV2
CASAKAGGFAQYF
TGTGCCAGTGCTAAGGCAGGGGGTTTTGCCCAGTACTTC
>NA|NA|TRBJ1-4|TRBV6-1
CASSEGKLFF
TGTGCCAGCAGTGAAGGAAAACTGTTTTTT
>TRBD2|few|TRBJ2-1|TRBV11-2
CASSLRTSGSRYNEQFF
TGTGCCAGCAGCTTAAGGACTAGCGGGAGTCGGTACAATGAGCAGTTCTTC
>NA|NA|TRBJ2-7|TRBV28
CASSSSVAGGYEQYF
NA
>NA|NA|TRBJ2-5|TRBV7-2
CASSPRMGRTQYF
TGTGCCAGCAGCCCGCGGATGGGAAGGACCCAGTACTTC
>TRBD2|NA|TRBJ2-5|TRBV20-1
CSASLWTSGGYQETQYF
TGCAGTGCTAGCCTTTGGACTAGCGGGGGGTACCAAGAGACCCAGTACTTC
>TRBD2|NA|TRBJ2-3|TRBV5-1
CASRIAGSAGDTQYF
TGCGCCAGCAGGATAGCGGGTTCGGCGGGAGATACGCAGTATTTT
>NA|NA|TRBJ1-5|TRBV11-2
CASSLGDKGSQPQHF
TGTGCCAGCAGCTTAGGAGACAAGGGCTCCCAGCCCCAGCATTTT
>TRBD1|NA|TRBJ1-6|TRBV12-3/TRBV12-4
CASSLAGAGTGGSPLHF
TGTGCCAGCAGTTTAGCAGGAGCCGGGACAGGGGGTTCACCCCTCCACTTT
>TRBD1|few|TRBJ2-5|TRBV10-3
CAISESGREGAPLETQYF
TGTGCCATCAGTGAGTCGGGGCGTGAGGGGGCCCCCCTGGAGACCCAGTACTTC
>NA|many|TRBJ2-6|TRBV5-1
CASSLMGAGANVLTF
TGTGCCAGCAGCTTAATGGGGGCCGGGGCCAACGTCCTGACTTTC
>NA|few|TRBJ2-1|TRBV6-5
CASSYSGMSSYNEQFF
TGTGCCAGCAGTTACTCCGGGATGAGCTCCTACAATGAGCAGTTCTTC
>NA|NA|TRBJ2-7|TRBV5-8
CASSLGTTRGGYEQYF
TGTGCCAGCAGCTTGGGGACGACTAGAGGAGGGTACGAGCAGTACTTC
>NA|NA|TRBJ2-2|TRBV7-3
CASSLIDFLGGGELFF
TGTGCCAGCAGCTTAATTGACTTTTTAGGGGGCGGGGAGCTGTTTTTT
>NA|NA|TRBJ2-1|TRBV15
CATSRRGADNEQFF
TGTGCCACCAGCAGACGTGGGGCGGACAATGAGCAGTTCTTC
>TRBD2|few|TRBJ2-1|TRBV20-1
CSARLAGHSYNEQFF
TGCAGTGCTAGGTTAGCGGGCCATAGCTACAATGAGCAGTTCTTC
>TRBD2|NA|TRBJ2-2|TRBV25-1
CASSSAGGWGELFF
TGTGCCAGCAGTAGCGCGGGGGGCTGGGGGGAGCTGTTTTTT
>TRBD2|NA|TRBJ2-3|TRBV27
CASGTSVSTDTQYF
TGTGCCAGTGGGACTAGCGTTAGCACAGATACGCAGTATTTT
>NA|NA|TRBJ2-7|TRBV20-1
CSASWGPYEQYF
TGCAGTGCTAGTTGGGGACCCTACGAGCAGTACTTC
>TRBD2|NA|TRBJ2-1|TRBV5-4
CASSLWGGTSGRLPNNEQFF
TGTGCCAGCAGCTTGTGGGGTGGAACTAGCGGGCGATTACCTAACAATGAGCAGTTCTTC
>TRBD1|few|TRBJ2-7|TRBV9
CASSGGQGHYEQYF
TGTGCCAGCAGCGGGGGACAGGGACACTACGAGCAGTACTTC
>NA|NA|TRBJ2-3|TRBV29-1
CSPLLGGTTDTQYF
TGCAGCCCTCTTCTGGGGGGAACCACAGATACGCAGTATTTT
>NA|NA|TRBJ1-5|TRBV3-1
CASSQGTLWPQHF
TGTGCCAGCAGCCAAGGAACTTTATGGCCCCAGCATTTT
>NA|NA|TRBJ1-4|TRBV12-3/TRBV12-4
CASRNMDEKLFF
TGTGCCAGCAGGAACATGGATGAAAAACTGTTTTTT
>NA|few|TRBJ2-3|TRBV4-1
CASSQAGANTDTQYF
TGCGCCAGCAGCCAAGCAGGGGCAAATACGGATACGCAGTATTTT
>NA|many|TRBJ2-1|TRBV29-1
CSVLAQEYNEQFF
TGCAGCGTTCTAGCTCAGGAGTACAATGAGCAGTTCTTC
>NA|few|TRBJ2-3|TRBV27
CASNPQGFRADTQYF
TGTGCCAGCAATCCGCAGGGGTTCAGGGCAGATACGCAGTATTTT
>NA|few|TRBJ2-3|TRBV11-1
CASSLAEGSLTDTQYF
TGTGCCAGCAGCTTAGCGGAGGGAAGCCTCACAGATACGCAGTATTTT
>NA|NA|TRBJ2-4|TRBV5-1
CASSPLRGVAKNIQYF
TGCGCCAGCAGCCCTCTAAGGGGGGTAGCCAAAAACATTCAGTACTTC
>NA|few|TRBJ2-7|TRBV5-1
CASSRTGTSNYEQYF
TGCGCCAGCAGCCGTACCGGGACAAGTAACTACGAGCAGTACTTC
>NA|NA|TRBJ2-4|TRBV10-2
CASMGGTFPYEQYF
TGCGCCAGCATGGGCGGGACATTCCCCTATGAGCAGTACTTC
>TRBD1|NA|TRBJ2-5|TRBV28
CASSHRDRGYNEQYF
TGTGCCAGCAGTCACCGGGACAGGGGGTACAATGAGCAGTACTTC
>NA|NA|TRBJ2-7|TRBV5-1
CASSLGVTSYEQYF
TGCGCCAGCAGCTTGGGCGTGACCTCCTACGAGCAGTACTTC
>TRBD1|few|TRBJ1-1|TRBV29-1
CSVLGGQPNTEAFF
TGCAGCGTCCTGGGGGGACAGCCGAACACTGAAGCTTTCTTT
>TRBD2|few|TRBJ2-1|TRBV29-1
CSGRRGEAWNEQFF
TGCAGCGGGAGGCGGGGGGAAGCGTGGAATGAGCAGTTCTTC
>NA|NA|TRBJ1-1|TRBV7-2
CASSLGGVGFDTEAFF
TGTGCCAGCAGCTTAGGCGGGGTAGGGTTCGACACTGAAGCTTTCTTT
>NA|few|TRBJ2-4|TRBV20-1
CSAIKPGAHRNIQYF
TGCAGTGCAATAAAGCCCGGGGCCCACCGAAACATTCAGTACTTC
>TRBD1|NA|TRBJ2-5|TRBV2
CATRRQGSRGETQYF
TGTGCCACCCGAAGACAGGGGAGTAGAGGAGAGACCCAGTACTTC
>NA|NA|TRBJ2-6|TRBV9
CARSFKGGSGANVLTF
TGTGCCCGCAGCTTCAAGGGTGGGTCTGGGGCCAACGTCCTGACTTTC
>TRBD1|NA|TRBJ1-2|TRBV6-1
CASSALNRGRPYGYTF
TGTGCCAGCAGTGCCTTAAACAGGGGAAGGCCCTATGGCTACACCTTC
>NA|once|TRBJ1-2|TRBV30
CAWSLDSYGYTF
TGTGCCTGGAGTTTAGACAGCTATGGCTACACCTTC
>TRBD2|few|TRBJ2-3|TRBV29-1
CSAERGRGDTQYF
TGCAGCGCTGAGCGGGGCCGGGGAGATACGCAGTATTTT
>TRBD2|NA|TRBJ2-7|TRBV7-3
CASSSPSWAGEGYEQYF
TGTGCCAGCAGCTCCCCTTCCTGGGCGGGAGAGGGCTACGAGCAGTACTTC